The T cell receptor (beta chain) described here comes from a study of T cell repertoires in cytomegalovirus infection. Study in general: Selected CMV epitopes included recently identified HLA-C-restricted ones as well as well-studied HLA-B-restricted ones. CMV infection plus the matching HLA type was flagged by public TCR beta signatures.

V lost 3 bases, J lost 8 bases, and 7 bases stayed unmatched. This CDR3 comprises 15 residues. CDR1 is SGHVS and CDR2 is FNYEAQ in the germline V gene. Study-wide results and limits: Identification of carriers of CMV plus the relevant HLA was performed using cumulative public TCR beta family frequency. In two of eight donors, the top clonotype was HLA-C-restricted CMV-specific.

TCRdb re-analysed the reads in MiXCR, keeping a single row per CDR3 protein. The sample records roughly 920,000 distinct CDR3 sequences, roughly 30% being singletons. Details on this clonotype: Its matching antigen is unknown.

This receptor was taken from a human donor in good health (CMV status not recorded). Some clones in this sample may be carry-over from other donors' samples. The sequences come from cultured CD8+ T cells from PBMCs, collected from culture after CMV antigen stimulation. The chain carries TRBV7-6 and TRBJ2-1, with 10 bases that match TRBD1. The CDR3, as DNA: TGTGCCAGCAGCTTGGGACAGGGGCTCGTATATGAGCAGTTCTTC. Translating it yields CASSLGQGLVYEQFF.